These T cell receptor beta chains were read from a single sample in a study of cytomegalovirus exposure and HLA in healthy donors. Clones were sequenced by immunoSEQ multiplex PCR, and TCRdb holds only the in-frame ones, with some missing. The data hold about 75,000 clones, with over 80% observed a single time. The sequenced sample was PBMCs. These receptor sequences come from a man aged 30 to 45 in good health and CMV-seronegative. The CDR3 runs from the conserved cysteine through the conserved F or W. The order of the fields is D gene, clone size, J gene, V gene, CDR3 DNA, CDR3 protein. D genes are given only for firm matches. Clone size is not always given. Where it is, it says once, few, many or a class for expanded clones.

NA NA TRBJ2-7 TRBV10-2 TGCGCCAGCAGGGGGAGCTCCTACGAGCAGTACTTC CASRGSSYEQYF
TRBD2 once TRBJ2-2 TRBV7-7 TGTGCCAGCCGCCGGGGGGGGATCACCGGGGAGCTGTTTTTT CASRRGGITGELFF
NA NA TRBJ2-3 TRBV5-8 TGTGCCAGCATGACTAGTACAGATACGCAGTATTTT CASMTSTDTQYF
TRBD1 NA TRBJ2-3 TRBV7-9 TGTGCCAGCAGCCCCTACAGGGGTACTAGCACAGATACGCAGTATTTT CASSPYRGTSTDTQYF
NA NA TRBJ2-6 TRBV5-1 TGCGCCAGCAGCTTTGTAGCGTCTTCTGGGGCCAACGTCCTGACTTTC CASSFVASSGANVLTF
NA medium-sized TRBJ2-7 TRBV18 TGTGCCAGCTCACCACCGAGGCACGAGCAGTACTTC CASSPPRHEQYF
NA NA TRBJ1-5 TRBV18 TGTGCCAGCTCACCATCAGGGGACAATCAGCCCCAGCATTTT CASSPSGDNQPQHF
NA NA TRBJ2-3 TRBV9 TGTGCCAGCAGCGGCCCGGGAGTCGGGGATCTGAGCACAGATACGCAGTATTTT CASSGPGVGDLSTDTQYF
NA NA TRBJ2-3 TRBV28 TGTGCCAGCAGTTTTACAGGACAAGATACGCAGTATTTT CASSFTGQDTQYF
NA NA TRBJ1-4 TRBV7-2 TGTGCCAGCAGCCCCCGTGGGCGGGGTGAAAAACTGTTTTTT CASSPRGRGEKLFF
TRBD1 NA TRBJ1-5 TRBV29-1 TGCAGCGCCGCGACAGGGGTGAATCAGCCCCAGCATTTT CSAATGVNQPQHF
NA NA TRBJ1-5 TRBV6-5 TGTGCCAGCAGTTACGGGGAGCCGGGCAATCAGCCCCAGCATTTT CASSYGEPGNQPQHF
TRBD1 NA TRBJ1-6 TRBV19 TGTGCCAGTAGTCCCCGACGGACAGGGAAGACTAATTCACCCCTCCACTTT CASSPRRTGKTNSPLHF
TRBD2 NA TRBJ2-1 TRBV27 TGTGCCAGCAGTGCTAGCGGAAACAATGAGCAGTTCTTC CASSASGNNEQFF
TRBD2 NA TRBJ2-3 TRBV6-4 TGTGCCAGCAGTGACTCCGGCTCTAGCGGGGGCCTAGATACGCAGTATTTT CASSDSGSSGGLDTQYF
NA NA TRBJ1-2 TRBV7-2 TGTGCCAGCAGGGGCCCCTCAACAATTCTTAACTATGGCTACACCTTC CASRGPSTILNYGYTF
NA NA TRBJ2-1 TRBV7-8 TGTGCCAGCAGCTTAGGTCTGGAGGATGAGCAGTTCTTC CASSLGLEDEQFF
NA NA TRBJ2-4 TRBV28 TGTGCCAGCAGTTTATACGGGTTTCAGTACTTC CASSLYGFQYF
TRBD1 once TRBJ1-1 TRBV4-2 TGTGCCAGCAGCCCCAGGGGGCCGGGGAACACTGAAGCTTTCTTT CASSPRGPGNTEAFF
TRBD1 NA TRBJ2-1 TRBV4-1 TGCGCCAGCCGAGGGACAGGGTTTTACAATGAGCAGTTCTTC CASRGTGFYNEQFF
TRBD1 NA TRBJ2-2 TRBV5-1 TGCGCCAGCAGATTAAAAGGGGGCTCCGGGGAGCTGTTTTTT CASRLKGGSGELFF
TRBD2 NA TRBJ2-1 TRBV2 TGTGCCAGCAGTGATCGCGCGGGAGGGCTAGGAAATGAGCAGTTCTTC CASSDRAGGLGNEQFF
TRBD2 once TRBJ2-2 TRBV30 TGTGCCTGGAAGCGGGGGAACACCGGGGAGCTGTTTTTT CAWKRGNTGELFF
NA NA TRBJ1-6 TRBV9 TGTGCCAGCAGCGTATACAGTGATAATTCACCCCTCCACTTT CASSVYSDNSPLHF
TRBD2 NA TRBJ2-3 TRBV18 TGTGCCAGCTCACCAGGGCTAGCGGCCACAGATACGCAGTATTTT CASSPGLAATDTQYF
NA NA TRBJ2-2 TRBV29-1 TGCAGCGTTGGCGCGAACACCGGGGAGCTGTTTTTT CSVGANTGELFF
TRBD2 NA TRBJ2-1 TRBV7-8 TGTGCCAGCAGCTCCTTTAGCGGGAGTAACTATGAGCAGTTCTTC CASSSFSGSNYEQFF
NA few TRBJ1-2 TRBV4-2 TGTGCCAGCAGCCAAGTAACAGAAATTCTGAACTATGGCTACACCTTC CASSQVTEILNYGYTF
TRBD1 NA TRBJ2-1 TRBV6-1 TGTGCCAGCACCCGTTCACAGGGGCGACTCGATGAGCAGTTCTTC CASTRSQGRLDEQFF
NA NA TRBJ1-5 TRBV6-6 TGTGCCAGCAGTTACCGTGGCAATCAGCCCCAGCATTTT CASSYRGNQPQHF
TRBD2 NA TRBJ2-1 TRBV27 TGTGCCAGCAGTTTAGGGGGAGGGCCGGGGAATGAGCAGTTCTTC CASSLGGGPGNEQFF
NA NA TRBJ2-1 TRBV19 TGTGCCAGTAGTATTTGGGGCATAAACAATGAGCAGTTCTTC CASSIWGINNEQFF
NA once TRBJ1-6 TRBV9 TGTGCCAGCAGCAACGTCCGAGGAGAGTATAATTCACCCCTCCACTTT CASSNVRGEYNSPLHF
NA NA TRBJ2-4 TRBV5-8 TGTGCCAGCAGCTTGGCAGGATTAGCCAAAAACATTCAGTACTTC CASSLAGLAKNIQYF
NA NA TRBJ2-3 TRBV6-5 TGTGCCAGCAGTTACTGGGGGACTAGCACAGATACGCAGTATTTT CASSYWGTSTDTQYF
NA NA TRBJ2-3 TRBV28 TGTGCCAGCAGTCGGGTTAGCACAGATACGCAGTATTTT CASSRVSTDTQYF
NA NA TRBJ1-4 TRBV28 TGTGCCAGCAGTTTAAGGGGGAGCAACGAAAAACTGTTTTTT CASSLRGSNEKLFF
NA NA TRBJ1-2 TRBV4-2 TGTGCCAGCAGCCAAGAGTCAGGCCCCTTGTATGGCTACACCTTC CASSQESGPLYGYTF
TRBD2 NA TRBJ2-3 TRBV2 TGTGCCAGCAGCGTACTAGCGGGAGGCCCTAGCACAGATACGCAGTATTTT CASSVLAGGPSTDTQYF
NA NA TRBJ2-6 TRBV11-2 TGTGCCAGCAGCTTATACTACACTTTCTCTGGGGCCAACGTCCTGACTTTC CASSLYYTFSGANVLTF
NA NA TRBJ1-5 TRBV10-3 TGTGCCACCAAAAAAACCGGGGATAGCAATCAGCCCCAGCATTTT CATKKTGDSNQPQHF
NA once TRBJ1-2 TRBV28 TGTGCCAGTAAATATTCAGGGGCAGGCTACACCTTC CASKYSGAGYTF
TRBD1 once TRBJ2-2 TRBV2 TGTGCCAGCAGTAGCCGAGGGACAGGGAACACCGGGGAGCTGTTTTTT CASSSRGTGNTGELFF
TRBD1 NA TRBJ1-2 TRBV5-6 TGTGCCAGCAGCTTATGGGACAGCCTCTACACCTTC CASSLWDSLYTF
TRBD2 NA TRBJ2-1 TRBV11-2 TGTGCCAGCAGATCGAAAATGATAGCGGGACTTTCCTACAATGAGCAGTTCTTC CASRSKMIAGLSYNEQFF
TRBD1 NA TRBJ1-5 TRBV5-6 TGTGCCAGCAGCTTGTGGGACAGGTACGATCAGCCCCAGCATTTT CASSLWDRYDQPQHF
NA NA TRBJ1-1 TRBV18 TGTGCCAGCTCACCAGACAGCTTTAACACTGAAGCTTTCTTT CASSPDSFNTEAFF
NA NA TRBJ2-7 TRBV30 TGTGCCTGGAGCATAAGGAGCTCCTACGAGCAGTACTTC CAWSIRSSYEQYF
NA NA TRBJ2-5 TRBV5-4 TGTGCCAGCAGCTTGGAGCGCAGGGAAGAGACCCAGTACTTC CASSLERREETQYF
NA NA TRBJ2-1 TRBV11-1 TGTGCCAGCAGCCCAGAAGTATACTCCTACAATGAGCAGTTCTTC CASSPEVYSYNEQFF
NA few TRBJ1-2 TRBV28 TGTGCCAGCAGCGCAGGAGGAGGCTATGGCTACACCTTC CASSAGGGYGYTF
TRBD1 NA TRBJ1-2 TRBV5-1 TGCGCCAGCAGCGTACAACAGGGGATCGACTATGGCTACACCTTC CASSVQQGIDYGYTF
TRBD2 NA TRBJ2-1 TRBV27 TGTGCCAGCAGTTTAAAGGTTAGCGGGGGTTCTTACAACCACAAATACAATGAGCAGTTCTTC CASSLKVSGGSYNHKYNEQFF
TRBD1 NA TRBJ1-5 TRBV6-5 TGTGCCAGCAGTACGCGGACAGGGGGCAATCAGCCCCAGCATTTT CASSTRTGGNQPQHF
NA NA TRBJ1-4 TRBV19 TGTGCCAGTAGTATAGGCAGTTTTTATGAAAAACTGTTTTTT CASSIGSFYEKLFF
TRBD1 NA TRBJ1-1 TRBV14 TGTGCCAGCAGCCAATGGACAGGGGACACTGAAGCTTTCTTT CASSQWTGDTEAFF
TRBD1 NA TRBJ1-6 TRBV7-2 TGTGCCAGCAGCTTACGACAGGGGAGAGATTCACCCCTCCACTTT CASSLRQGRDSPLHF
NA NA TRBJ1-5 TRBV6-6 TGTGCCAGCACTCTCGGGACACCGAGCAATCAGCCCCAGCATTTT CASTLGTPSNQPQHF
NA once TRBJ1-5 TRBV6-5 TGTGCCAGCAGTTACTCGAGGAGTCAGCCCCAGCATTTT CASSYSRSQPQHF